The T cell receptor (beta chain) under discussion was sequenced for a study of T cells in Graves' hyperthyroidism and ophthalmopathy. Turning to the study itself: It was at initial diagnosis, before any treatment, that peripheral blood was collected.

This clonotype was seen only a few times. RNA transcripts yielded amplified TCR beta CDR3 regions. The HTBI primer set drove a first-round RT-PCR of the TCR CDR3. TCRdb re-called the multiplex PCR reads through MiXCR, storing one row per CDR3 protein. Of 300,000 to 450,000 distinct CDR3 sequences in the sample, around an eighth were seen once. V gave up 4 bases and J gave up 2 bases, with 15 bases separating them. CDR3 length equals 16 residues. Germline CDR1 is LGHDT and CDR2 is YNNKEL (reference sequence). Newly diagnosed hyperthyroidism patients aged 18 to 65 years had disease lasting under 2 months. Diagnostic decisions used clinical symptoms, serum thyroxine and TRAb, thyroid ultrasound and orbital computed tomography. It was less than 13 ml of fresh peripheral blood that supplied the PBMCs.

The rearrangement links TRBV3-1 to TRBJ2-1; tentative D call: TRBD2 (6 bases). The source of this sequence is a man aged 30 to 45 with Graves' hyperthyroidism that later progressed to Graves' ophthalmopathy. The source material was blood. The CDR3 sequence is CASSPPVGGTYNEQFF. The CDR3 DNA reads TGTGCCAGCAGCCCCCCGGTTGGGGGGACCTACAATGAGCAGTTCTTC.